Reported below is one TCR beta chain. These data are taken from a study of control samples from healthy donors and cancer patients. Data came from immunoSEQ multiplex PCR; TCRdb stores just in-frame clones and leaves some out. The profile shows some 140,000 clones, over 85% of them singletons. Trimming cost V 2 bases and J 3 bases, with 14 bases left between them. Germline V CDR1 and CDR2: SNHLY, FYNNEI. There are 15 residues in the CDR3. Sequenced input: blood. The V gene is TRBV2, the J gene TRBJ2-7; D is perhaps TRBD2 (5 bases). The source of this sequence is a man younger than 40 in good health. The DNA for the CDR3 is TGTGCCAGCAGTGAAAGAAGCGGAGTCGGCTACGAGCAGTACTTC. As protein: CASSERSGVGYEQYF.